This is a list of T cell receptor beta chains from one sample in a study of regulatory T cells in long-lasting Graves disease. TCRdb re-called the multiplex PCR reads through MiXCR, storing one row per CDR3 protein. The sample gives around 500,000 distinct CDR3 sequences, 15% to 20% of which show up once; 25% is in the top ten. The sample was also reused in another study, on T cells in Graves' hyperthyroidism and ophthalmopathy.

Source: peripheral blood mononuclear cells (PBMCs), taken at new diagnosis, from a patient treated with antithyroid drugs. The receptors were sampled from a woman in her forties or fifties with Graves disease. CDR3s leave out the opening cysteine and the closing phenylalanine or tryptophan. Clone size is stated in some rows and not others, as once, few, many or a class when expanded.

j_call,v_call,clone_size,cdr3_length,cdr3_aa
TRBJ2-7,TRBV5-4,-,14,ASKRGGRESSYEQY
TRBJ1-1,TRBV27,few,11,ASRRTGEAEAF
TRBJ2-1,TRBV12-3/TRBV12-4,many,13,ASSLGAGANNEQF
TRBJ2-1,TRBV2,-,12,ASSPLLGPREQF
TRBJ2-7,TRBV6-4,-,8,ARHVYEQY
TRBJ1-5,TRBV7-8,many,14,ASSSGQASINQPQH
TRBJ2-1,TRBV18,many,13,ASSPPSVIYNEQF
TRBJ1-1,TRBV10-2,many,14,ASSELRKLMNTEAF
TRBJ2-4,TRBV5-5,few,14,ASSPTPQGALNIQY
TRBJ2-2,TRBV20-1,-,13,SAAQTSGVTGELF
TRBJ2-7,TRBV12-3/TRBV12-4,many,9,ASSVAYEQY
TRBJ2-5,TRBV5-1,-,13,ASSSSAENQETQY
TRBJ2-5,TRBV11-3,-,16,ASSPIAGRTGLGETQY
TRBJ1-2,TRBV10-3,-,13,ATVADLLGSYGYT
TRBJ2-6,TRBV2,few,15,ANRVGAAGSGANVLT
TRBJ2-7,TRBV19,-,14,ASTQSTGLSSYEQY
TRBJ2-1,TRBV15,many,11,ATSTGGTAEQF
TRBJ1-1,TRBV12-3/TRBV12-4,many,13,ASTPGGTLNTEAF
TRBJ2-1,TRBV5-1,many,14,ASSFREMSSYNEQF
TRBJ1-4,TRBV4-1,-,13,ASSQPGTTNEKLF
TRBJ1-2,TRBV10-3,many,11,AISGETGNGYT
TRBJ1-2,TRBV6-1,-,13,ASSEMAGNGYGYT
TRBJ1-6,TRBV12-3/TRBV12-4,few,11,ASSVAGVLPLH
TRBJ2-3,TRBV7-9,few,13,ASSPLAGGPDTQY
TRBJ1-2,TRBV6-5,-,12,ASSYSRGVYGYT
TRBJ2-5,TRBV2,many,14,ASRLTSGGRKETQY